What follows are 21 T cell receptor beta chains derived from one specimen sequenced in a study of cytomegalovirus exposure and HLA in healthy donors. Primers for the PCR totalled 60 Vbeta and 13 Jbeta. Some clones are missing from TCRdb's copy, which holds only in-frame ones; the method was immunoSEQ multiplex PCR. The repertoire has about 240,000 clones, around 80% of them found once; the top ten carry around 8.6%. Sequenced material: PBMCs. The receptors come from a woman in her fifties or sixties in good health and CMV-seropositive.

The V call is TRBV2, the J call TRBJ2-7; D is unresolved. This CDR3 spans 12 amino acids. Germline V gene lookup returns CDR1 SNHLY and CDR2 FYNNEI. With 2 bases removed from V and 4 bases from J, the gap between germline ends came to 6 bases. Written as DNA, the CDR3 is TGTGCCAGCAGTGAACGCAGGTACGAGCAGTACTTC. Protein product: CASSERRYEQYF.

This chain joins TRBV21-1 and TRBJ2-7; no DNA check was done on the table's D call, TRBD1. TRBV21-1 is a documented pseudogene. The CDR3 sequence is 16 residues long. The CDR3 nucleotides read TGTGCCAGCAGCAAAAACCGGGACAGTCCCCCCTACGAGCAGTACTTC. Protein: CASSKNRDSPPYEQYF.

The V call is TRBV5-1, the J call TRBJ2-6; 7 bases agree with TRBD1. The CDR3 totals 16 residues. Trimming removed 4 bases from V and 0 bases from J; junction bases left unmatched: 4. Germline CDR1 SGHRS, CDR2 YFSETQ. This CDR3 reads CASSTGQNSGANVLTF. The CDR3 DNA sequence: TGCGCCAGCAGCACGGGACAGAACTCTGGGGCCAACGTCCTGACTTTC.

This clone was seen a few times. This rearrangement joins TRBV4-1 to TRBJ2-3; tentatively, D is TRBD2 (6 bases). The ends were cut back, 8 bases at V and 4 bases at J, with 10 bases in the middle. This CDR3 is 12 amino acids long. Germline V gene data show CDR1 as MGHRA and CDR2 as YSYEKL. The CDR3 DNA reads as TGCGCCAGCGACGGGAGTCCAGATACGCAGTATTTT. This codes for CASDGSPDTQYF.

J is TRBJ2-7 and V is TRBV6-1; D may be TRBD1 (6 bases). From germline, CDR1 is MNHNS and CDR2 SASEGT. The CDR3 runs to 13 residues. V gave up 6 bases and J gave up 6 bases, with 15 bases separating them. The CDR3 spells CASSPGVQAEQYF. In nucleotides, the CDR3 is TGTGCCAGCAGCCCAGGGGTTCAGGCCGAGCAGTACTTC.

V is TRBV9 and J is TRBJ2-1; D possibly corresponds to TRBD2 (6 bases). This CDR3 is built from 15 residues. CDR1 and CDR2 from the germline V gene are SGDLS and YYNGEE. The ends were cut back, 0 bases at V and 5 bases at J, with 12 bases in the middle. CDR3 coding DNA: TGTGCCAGCAGCGTAGGTCTAGCGAACAACAATGAGCAGTTCTTC. Translating gives CASSVGLANNNEQFF.

The rearrangement joins TRBV5-1 to TRBJ2-1; D may be TRBD2 (5 bases). In germline, CDR1 is SGHRS, CDR2 YFSETQ. The CDR3 spans 15 residues. V was pared by 1 base and J by 0 bases, with 8 bases between. This CDR3 reads CASSLTAGSYNEQFF. For the CDR3, the DNA is TGCGCCAGCAGCTTGACGGCGGGCTCCTACAATGAGCAGTTCTTC.

The rearrangement uses TRBV28 and TRBJ2-7; tentatively, D is TRBD2 (6 bases). Germline CDR1 MDHEN, CDR2 SYDVKM. V was clipped by 5 bases and J by 3 bases, with 14 bases between them. This CDR3 contains 14 residues. CDR3 protein: CASSNYRGYYEQYF. CDR3 bases: TGTGCCAGCAGTAACTACCGGGGGTACTACGAGCAGTACTTC.

The CDR3 nucleotides are TGTGCCAGCAGCCCACCCCTGGGGAAGCGGGAGTACAATGAGCAGTTCTTC. Amino acid sequence: CASSPPLGKREYNEQFF. The gene calls are TRBV5-6 and TRBJ2-1, with 8 bases that match TRBD2. CDR1 SGHDT and CDR2 YYEEEE come from the germline V gene. V shed 4 bases and J 4 bases; nucleotides not matched to a gene: 13. The CDR3 runs 17 residues.

This rearrangement joins TRBV5-1 to TRBJ2-5; 7 nucleotides align to TRBD2. The V gene's germline CDR1 is SGHRS and CDR2 YFSETQ. The CDR3 totals 15 residues. J gave up 5 bases and V 1 base, and 8 bases lay outside the gene matches. CDR3 sequence: CASSLSGGSRETQYF. The CDR3 nucleotides are TGCGCCAGCAGCTTGAGTGGCGGGAGTCGGGAGACCCAGTACTTC.

This chain joins TRBV2 and TRBJ1-2, with D maybe TRBD1 (5 bases). The germline V gene encodes CDR1 SNHLY and CDR2 FYNNEI. Trimming took 6 bases from V and 5 from J, leaving 10 bases between them. This CDR3 contains 12 residues. The CDR3 protein is CASRGTEYGYTF. In DNA, the CDR3 is TGTGCCAGCAGGGGGACTGAGTATGGCTACACCTTC. The full variable domain, completed using reference TRBV2 and TRBJ1-2, is EPEVTQTPSHQVTQMGQEVILRCVPISNHLYFYWYRQILGQKVEFLVSFYNNEISEKSEIFDDQFSVERPDGSNFTLKIRSTKLEDSAMYFCASRGTEYGYTFGSGTRLTVV.

The rearrangement links TRBV9 to TRBJ1-5; 7 positions agree with TRBD1. This CDR3 has 15 amino acids. Trimming cost V 0 bases and J 6 bases; bases outside gene matches: 6. Per germline, CDR1 SGDLS and CDR2 YYNGEE. CDR3 DNA sequence: TGTGCCAGCAGCGTAGGTACAGGGGCCTTTCAGCCCCAGCATTTT. This gives the protein CASSVGTGAFQPQHF.

The V and J genes are TRBV4-1 and TRBJ2-7; no clear D gene. V was pared by 1 base and J by 0 bases, with 13 bases between. The CDR3 has 16 amino acids. Germline V gives CDR1 MGHRA, CDR2 YSYEKL. The CDR3 region has the DNA TGCGCCAGCAGCCAAGCCGCCAGCGTACCCTCCTACGAGCAGTACTTC. As protein: CASSQAASVPSYEQYF.

The chain carries TRBV13 and TRBJ2-2; 14 nucleotides line up with TRBD2. The CDR3 is 17 residues long. After removal of 5 bases from V and 5 bases from J, the junction contained 7 bases not matched to a gene. CDR1 and CDR2 (germline): PRHDT, FYEKMQ (reference sequence). The CDR3 here is CASSPTSGRAQTGELFF. In DNA, the CDR3 is TGTGCCAGCAGCCCGACTAGCGGGAGGGCCCAAACCGGGGAGCTGTTTTTT. Together with reference TRBV13 and TRBJ2-2, the CDR3 gives the full variable domain: AAGVIQSPRHLIKEKRETATLKCYPIPRHDTVYWYQQGPGQDPQFLISFYEKMQSDKGSIPDRFSAQQFSDYHSELNMSSLELGDSALYFCASSPTSGRAQTGELFFGEGSRLTVL.

V and J are TRBV7-9 and TRBJ1-3, with 8 positions matching TRBD1. CDR3 length equals 16 residues. V shed 3 bases and J 0 bases; nucleotides not matched to a gene: 4. The V gene's germline CDR1 is SEHNR and CDR2 FQNEAQ (reference sequence). CDR3 protein: CASSFGQGSSGNTIYF. The CDR3 DNA reads TGTGCCAGCAGCTTTGGACAGGGCAGCTCTGGAAACACCATATATTTT.

This rearrangement joins TRBV28 to TRBJ2-3; 12 positions match TRBD2. The CDR3 is 15 residues long. Germline CDR1 is MDHEN and CDR2 is SYDVKM. V dropped 4 bases and J dropped 6; count of bases not matched to a gene: 5. In nucleotides, the CDR3 is TGTGCCAGCAGTTCCCTAGCGGGAGGGTTGGATACGCAGTATTTT. Residues: CASSSLAGGLDTQYF.

For the CDR3, the DNA is TGTGCCAGCAGGTCAGGGGTAAGCCAGCCCCAGCATTTT. Protein: CASRSGVSQPQHF. The rearrangement uses TRBV7-2 and TRBJ1-5, with D perhaps TRBD1 (6 bases). The CDR3 runs 13 residues. Germline loops: CDR1 SGHTA, CDR2 FQGNSA. V was pared by 6 bases and J by 7 bases, with 13 bases between.

Points on this clone: The same CDR3 arises from other DNA sequences in this sample as well. The chain has TRBV18 and TRBJ2-7; 7 positions match TRBD2. This CDR3 contains 13 residues. Per the germline V gene, CDR1 is KGHSH and CDR2 is LQKENI. The V gene end was trimmed by 0 bases and the J gene end by 6 bases; junction bases not matched to a gene: 2. CDR3: CASSPPAGVEQYF. The CDR3 DNA reads TGTGCCAGCTCACCACCGGCGGGAGTCGAGCAGTACTTC.

This chain links TRBV6-6 with TRBJ1-2, with 7 bases lining up with TRBD1. The length of the CDR3 is 13 residues. J lost 6 bases, V lost 6 bases, and 7 bases had no gene match. The V gene's germline CDR1 is MNHNY and CDR2 SVGAGI (reference sequence). The CDR3, as DNA: TGTGCCAGCAGCAAACAGGGGACACATGGCTACACCTTC. This translates into CASSKQGTHGYTF.

V and J are TRBV19 and TRBJ2-1, with D perhaps matching TRBD1 (5 bases). The CDR3 is 16 amino acids. Trimming removed 5 bases from V and 0 bases from J, with 14 bases in between. Germline-derived CDR1 and CDR2 are LNHDA and SQIVND (reference sequence). CDR3 region: CASSSYRLSSYNEQFF. The CDR3 DNA reads TGTGCCAGTAGTTCCTACAGGTTAAGCTCCTACAATGAGCAGTTCTTC. Filled out from reference TRBV19 and TRBJ2-1, the complete variable domain reads DGGITQSPKYLFRKEGQNVTLSCEQNLNHDAMYWYRQDPGQGLRLIYYSQIVNDFQKGDIAEGYSVSREKKESFPLTVTSAQKNPTAFYLCASSSYRLSSYNEQFFGPGTRLTVL.

The chain links TRBV28 to TRBJ1-3; D is unclear. The V gene's germline CDR1 is MDHEN and CDR2 SYDVKM. The CDR3 runs to 13 residues. V was trimmed by 11 bases and J by 0 bases, leaving 11 bases between them. CDR3 amino acids: CAVRLPSGNTIYF. CDR3 coding DNA: TGTGCCGTTCGGTTACCCTCTGGAAACACCATATATTTT. The full variable domain, its missing parts supplied by reference TRBV28 and TRBJ1-3, is DVKVTQSSRYLVKRTGEKVFLECVQDMDHENMFWYRQDPGLGLRLIYFSYDVKMKEKGDIPEGYSVSREKKERFSLILESASTNQTSMYLCAVRLPSGNTIYFGEGSWLTVV.